This T cell receptor (beta chain) was identified in a study of shared clonotypes between healthy human individuals. Across the whole study: Donors were two women and three men aged 18 to 49. Notes on the study in general: The represented genetic and exposure-history diversity was limited by the small number of donors.

The study drew its donors from healthy HIV-negative adults without recent acute infections or vaccinations. The ends were cut back, 6 bases at V and 0 bases at J, with 9 bases in the middle. CDR1 ENHRY and CDR2 SYGVKD come from the germline V gene. The CDR3 is 14 amino acids. For this clone: The antigen is unknown. This same CDR3 is encoded by further DNA sequences in the sample.

Produced via immunoSEQ multiplex PCR; TCRdb's table is partial and in-frame only. Of fewer than 600,000 clones in the sample, around 75% are singletons; the top ten hold roughly an eighth. The sequence derives from a woman aged 40 to 50 in good health. Some clones in this sample may be carry-over from other donors' samples. This chain links TRBV10-3 with TRBJ1-3; no clear D gene. Source material: PBMCs. The CDR3 loop is CAIRSDSSGNTIYF. DNA for the CDR3: TGTGCCATCAGGTCGGATAGCTCTGGAAACACCATATATTTT.